The 3 T cell receptor beta chains below all came from one sample that was sequenced in a study of immune evolution from preneoplasia to lung adenocarcinoma. Method: immunoSEQ multiplex PCR; TCRdb's copy keeps in-frame clones and lacks some. The sample has about 5,500 clones; roughly 69% are singletons. Sequencing was performed on FFPE adjacent normal lung tissue. Receptors originate from an elderly person with lung adenocarcinoma.

V usage is TRBV10-3 and J usage is TRBJ2-2; 13 positions agree with TRBD2. Germline CDR1 and CDR2: ENHRY and SYGVKD. The CDR3 runs to 17 residues. The junction had 5 bases not matched to a gene; V was cut back by 4 bases and J by 3 bases. In nucleotides, the CDR3 is TGTGCCATCAGTGGTAGCGGACTAGCGGGAGACACCGGGGAGCTGTTTTTT. Its translation is CAISGSGLAGDTGELFF.

The chain joins TRBV18 to TRBJ1-1; TRBD1 might be the D (6 bases). Germline-derived CDR1 and CDR2 are KGHSH and LQKENI. Trimming stripped 2 bases from V and 3 bases from J, with 7 bases between. CDR3 size: 13 residues. The chain's CDR3 is CASSPRGDTEAFF. CDR3 sequence (DNA): TGTGCCAGCTCACCAAGGGGGGACACTGAAGCTTTCTTT.

The rearrangement uses TRBV4-3 and TRBJ1-6; no firm D call. V was trimmed by 6 bases and J by 9 bases, leaving 12 bases between them. CDR1 LGHNA and CDR2 YSLEER come from the germline V gene. This CDR3 has 13 residues. The CDR3 bases are TGCGCCAGCAGTGAAGGATGGACTTCACCCCTCCACTTT. Protein product: CASSEGWTSPLHF.